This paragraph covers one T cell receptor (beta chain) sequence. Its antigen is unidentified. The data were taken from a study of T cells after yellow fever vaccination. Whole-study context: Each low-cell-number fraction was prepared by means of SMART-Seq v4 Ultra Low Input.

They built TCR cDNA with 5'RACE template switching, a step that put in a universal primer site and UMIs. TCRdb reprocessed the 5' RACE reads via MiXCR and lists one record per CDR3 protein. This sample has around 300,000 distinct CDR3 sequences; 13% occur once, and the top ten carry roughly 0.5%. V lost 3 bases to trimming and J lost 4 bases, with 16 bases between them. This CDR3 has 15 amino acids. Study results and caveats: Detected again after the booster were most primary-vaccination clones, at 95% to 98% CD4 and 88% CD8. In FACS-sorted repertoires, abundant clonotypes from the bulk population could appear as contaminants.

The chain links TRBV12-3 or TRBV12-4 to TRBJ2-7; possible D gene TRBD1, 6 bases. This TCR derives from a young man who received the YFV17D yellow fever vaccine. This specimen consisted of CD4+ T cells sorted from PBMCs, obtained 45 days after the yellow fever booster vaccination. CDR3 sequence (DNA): TGTGCCAGCAGTTTCAGGGGTCAGGGAACATACGAGCAGTACTTC. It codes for CASSFRGQGTYEQYF.